These 8 T cell receptor beta chains were all obtained from the same sample, sequenced in a study of blood T cell repertoires in COVID-19. TCRdb's copy holds only in-frame clones and misses some; the assay was immunoSEQ multiplex PCR. The table includes 250,000 to 350,000 clones, about 88% detected once. The specimen was peripheral blood. These receptors all stem from a human donor with COVID-19, enrolled during active disease. The donor label of this sample is uncertain.

Concerning this clone itself: The sample contains more than one DNA sequence encoding this CDR3. The V and J genes are TRBV5-1 and TRBJ2-5; D is undetermined. V lost 3 bases, J lost 3 bases, and 9 bases lay in between. CDR3 size: 13 residues. Per germline, CDR1 SGHRS and CDR2 YFSETQ. CDR3 residues: CASSSRVEETQYF. In DNA, the CDR3 is TGCGCCAGCAGCTCCCGGGTCGAAGAGACCCAGTACTTC.

This chain joins TRBV6-2 or TRBV6-3 and TRBJ2-3; D may be TRBD1 (5 bases). The CDR3 is made up of 16 amino acids. CDR1 and CDR2 (germline): MNHEY, SVGEGT. V was pared by 6 bases and J by 2 bases, with 18 bases between. Here the CDR3 DNA reads TGTGCCAGCAGCCCCGGACACGGATCTTTCACAGATACGCAGTATTTT. Translation: CASSPGHGSFTDTQYF.

This clone appeared once. The J gene is TRBJ2-4, the V gene TRBV27; 8 bases line up with TRBD2. Unmatched junction bases numbered 3, after V lost 3 bases and J lost 8 bases. This CDR3 is 13 amino acids long. Looked up from germline, CDR1 is MNHEY and CDR2 is SMNVEV (reference sequence). The CDR3: CASSFLAGDIQYF. CDR3 nucleotide sequence: TGTGCCAGCAGTTTCCTAGCGGGTGACATTCAGTACTTC.

This sequence joins TRBV27 and TRBJ2-3, with TRBD2 matching 9 bases. Per germline, CDR1 MNHEY and CDR2 SMNVEV (reference sequence). Germline trimming cut 6 bases from V and 6 bases from J; bases unmatched to any gene: 10. The CDR3 loop spans 15 amino acids. The CDR3 nucleotides read TGTGCCAGCAGAGCAGCGGGAGGCAGGGGGGATACGCAGTATTTT. Encoded protein: CASRAAGGRGDTQYF.

The chain uses TRBV28 and TRBJ1-5; 10 positions agree with TRBD1. CDR3 length equals 15 residues. Per the germline V gene, CDR1 is MDHEN and CDR2 is SYDVKM. V lost 7 bases to trimming and J lost 2 bases; unmatched junction nucleotides: 5. The CDR3 DNA follows: TGTGCCAGCACGGGACAGGGGAGTGGCAATCAGCCCCAGCATTTT. Its protein product is CASTGQGSGNQPQHF.

This chain joins TRBV10-2 and TRBJ2-3; TRBD1 aligns across 7 bases. The CDR3 has 15 residues. The J segment lost 5 bases and the V segment lost 0 bases, leaving 5 bases of the junction unmatched. The germline V gene encodes CDR1 WSHSY and CDR2 SAAADI. The CDR3 sequence: CASSESGQSLDTQYF. As DNA, the CDR3 is TGCGCCAGCAGTGAGTCGGGACAGAGTTTAGATACGCAGTATTTT.

This clone was detected a few times. V usage is TRBV5-1 and J usage is TRBJ1-5; TRBD1 might be the D (5 bases). The germline V gene encodes CDR1 SGHRS and CDR2 YFSETQ. The CDR3 totals 16 residues. The ends were cut back, 4 bases at V and 5 bases at J, with 19 bases in the middle. CDR3 sequence reads: CASSPQPQGGDQPQHF. CDR3 in DNA: TGCGCCAGCAGCCCTCAACCGCAGGGTGGAGATCAGCCCCAGCATTTT.

The gene calls are TRBV5-1 and TRBJ2-2; D gene unclear. Germline assignment: CDR1 SGHRS and CDR2 YFSETQ. V lost 0 bases and J 5 bases, leaving 8 bases between the germline ends. The CDR3 consists of 14 residues. The CDR3 loop is CASSLGHPTGELFF. The DNA of the CDR3 is TGCGCCAGCAGCTTGGGACATCCTACCGGGGAGCTGTTTTTT. The variable domain in full, with the rest retrieved from reference TRBV5-1 and TRBJ2-2, is KAGVTQTPRYLIKTRGQQVTLSCSPISGHRSVSWYQQTPGQGLQFLFEYFSETQRNKGNFPGRFSGRQFSNSRSEMNVSTLELGDSALYLCASSLGHPTGELFFGEGSRLTVL.